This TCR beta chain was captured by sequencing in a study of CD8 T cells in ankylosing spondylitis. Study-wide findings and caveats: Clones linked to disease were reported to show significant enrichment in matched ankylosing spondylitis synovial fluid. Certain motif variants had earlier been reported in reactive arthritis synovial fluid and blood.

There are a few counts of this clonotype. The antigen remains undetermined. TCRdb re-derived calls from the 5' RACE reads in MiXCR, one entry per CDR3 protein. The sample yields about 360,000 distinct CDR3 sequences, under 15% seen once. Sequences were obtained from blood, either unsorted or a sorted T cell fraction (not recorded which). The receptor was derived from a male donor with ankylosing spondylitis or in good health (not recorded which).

The CDR3 here is CATSRDPSSGELFF. CDR3 nucleotides: TGTGCCACCAGCAGAGATCCCTCTAGCGGGGAGCTGTTTTTT. V usage is TRBV15 and J usage is TRBJ2-2; D gene uncertain. This CDR3 region has 14 residues. The germline CDR1 and CDR2 sequences are LNHNV and YYDKDF (reference sequence). V was trimmed by 0 bases and J by 7 bases, leaving 9 bases between them. Full variable domain (outside the CDR3, taken from reference TRBV15 and TRBJ2-2): DAMVIQNPRYQVTQFGKPVTLSCSQTLNHNVMYWYQQKSSQAPKLLFHYYDKDFNNEADTPDNFQSRRPNTSFCFLDIRSPGLGDTAMYLCATSRDPSSGELFFGEGSRLTVL.